The next 32 T cell receptor beta chains were all read from a single sample in a study of read filtering for tumor transcriptome and immune sequencing. The library was built from about 400 ng RNA with molecular barcoded adaptors for alpha/delta and beta/gamma chains. TCRdb itself ran the reads through MiXCR, one entry per CDR3 protein. This sample has approximately 37,000 distinct CDR3 sequences, with 14% found just once. Sequenced sample: a population of CD138-negative cells sorted from bone marrow. These receptors were taken from a donor older than 35 with multiple myeloma.

Many counts were recorded for this clonotype. The J gene is TRBJ2-7, the V gene TRBV9; no firm D call. This CDR3 has 14 residues. The germline V and J ends were trimmed by 0 bases and 4 bases, with 11 bases remaining between them. Germline CDR1 is SGDLS and CDR2 is YYNGEE. This CDR3 is CASSVGGLAYEQYF. The CDR3 DNA is TGTGCCAGCAGCGTAGGTGGGCTGGCTTACGAGCAGTACTTC.

In this sample, this clonotype turned up many times. V and J are TRBV6-2 or TRBV6-3 and TRBJ2-1; D gene uncertain. From germline, CDR1 is MNHEY and CDR2 SVGEGT. The germline V and J ends were trimmed by 7 bases and 1 base, with 8 bases remaining between them. This CDR3 comprises 13 residues. CDR3 bases: TGTGCCAGCACCTTGAGGTCCTACAATGAGCAGTTCTTC. As protein: CASTLRSYNEQFF.

Remarks on this clonotype: The conserved final phenylalanine or tryptophan is absent from the CDR3, which likely points to a read error. The chain has TRBV7-7 and TRBJ1-1; TRBD1 is a possible D gene (5 bases). CDR1 and CDR2 from the germline V gene are SSHAT and FNYEAQ (reference sequence). The CDR3 is made up of 15 amino acids. In DNA, the CDR3 is TGTGCTAGCAGCTTAGTTGTTCAGGGCCACACTGAAGCTTTCGTT. Its protein is CASSLVVQGHTEAFV.

The V call is TRBV18, the J call TRBJ2-5; D gene ambiguous. Germline assignment: CDR1 KGHSH and CDR2 LQKENI. V lost 0 bases and J 5 bases, leaving 7 bases between the germline ends. This CDR3 has 13 amino acids. The CDR3 protein is CASSPPTLETQYF. The CDR3 nucleotides read TGTGCCAGCTCACCACCGACTCTGGAGACCCAGTACTTC. The whole variable domain, filled in from reference TRBV18 and TRBJ2-5, reads NAGVMQNPRHLVRRRGQEARLRCSPMKGHSHVYWYRQLPEEGLKFMVYLQKENIIDESGMPKERFSAEFPKEGPSILRIQQVVRGDSAAYFCASSPPTLETQYFGPGTRLLVL.

This clonotype was recorded many times. The J gene is TRBJ2-2, the V gene TRBV12-3 or TRBV12-4; 16 bases are shared with TRBD2. V dropped 5 bases and J dropped 7; count of bases not matched to a gene: 7. CDR3 length: 17 residues. The CDR3 is CASSGTSGGALVGELFF. The CDR3 region has the DNA TGTGCCAGCAGTGGGACTAGCGGGGGGGCCTTGGTCGGGGAGCTGTTTTTT.

This clonotype appeared many times. The chain carries TRBV20-1 and TRBJ1-5, with 7 bases identical to TRBD1. V trimming: 0 bases; J trimming: 0 bases; junction bases outside the gene matches: 8. The CDR3 runs 17 residues. Germline V CDR1 and CDR2: DFQATT, SNEGSKA (reference sequence). This CDR3 is CSARDVVGTVSNQPQHF. Here the CDR3 DNA reads TGCAGTGCTAGAGACGTGGTTGGGACAGTTAGCAATCAGCCCCAGCATTTT.

In its sample, this clonotype was seen many times. The chain couples TRBV6-2 or TRBV6-3 to TRBJ2-7; 7 nucleotides align to TRBD1. CDR1 MNHEY and CDR2 SVGEGT come from the germline V gene. The CDR3 has 13 residues. V shed 6 bases and J 4 bases; nucleotides not matched to a gene: 6. In DNA form, the CDR3 reads TGTGCCAGCAGGACCGGGACAGCATACGAGCAGTACTTC. It encodes CASRTGTAYEQYF.

This clonotype was found many times. V usage is TRBV7-9 and J usage is TRBJ1-1; D is unresolved. The CDR3 contains 15 residues. V lost 6 bases to trimming and J lost 5 bases, with 19 bases between them. The germline gives CDR1 SEHNR, CDR2 FQNEAQ (reference sequence). For the CDR3, the DNA is TGTGCCAGCAGACTAACTGCTGGGCGGAGGACTGAAGCTTTCTTT. Translated: CASRLTAGRRTEAFF.

This clonotype has a count of ten or more. The J gene is TRBJ2-2, the V gene TRBV2, with no clear D. The CDR3 sequence is 11 residues long. Trimming took off 5 bases at V and 3 bases at J, with 1 base between the two ends. CDR1 SNHLY and CDR2 FYNNEI come from the germline V gene. CDR3 loop: CASSYTGELFF. DNA of the CDR3: TGTGCCAGCAGTTACACCGGGGAGCTGTTTTTT.

This clonotype was found many times. This chain links TRBV12-3 or TRBV12-4 with TRBJ2-1; 10 bases are a match to TRBD2. V gave up 7 bases and J gave up 8 bases; unmatched junction bases: 5. CDR3 length equals 13 residues. The CDR3 bases are TGTGCCAGCATGGCTAGCGGGGGCTATGAGCAGTTCTTC. Residues: CASMASGGYEQFF.

This clonotype has a count of ten or more. The CDR3: CASSIDIGYNEQFF. The CDR3, as DNA: TGTGCCAGCAGCATAGACATCGGCTACAATGAGCAGTTCTTC. This chain links TRBV7-2 with TRBJ2-1; the D is unclear. The CDR3 is 14 residues long. The V gene lost 5 bases and the J gene lost 3 bases, with 11 bases spanning the gap. Germline CDR1 is SGHTA and CDR2 is FQGNSA.

This clonotype was counted ten times or more. This chain joins TRBV5-5 and TRBJ2-5, with 8 bases that match TRBD1. The CDR3 is 14 amino acids. CDR1 and CDR2 from the germline V gene are SGHKS and YYEKEE (reference sequence). Losses at the gene ends were 0 bases for V and 5 bases for J; bases not matched to a gene: 3. CDR3 DNA sequence: TGTGCCAGCAGCTTGGGACAGGGGATTGAGACCCAGTACTTC. This translates into CASSLGQGIETQYF.

For this clonotype: Sequence at one end of the junction differs from germline and may be a read error. The chain has TRBV5-1 and TRBJ2-3; D is possibly TRBD2 (5 bases). This CDR3 contains 15 residues. Germline CDR1 and CDR2: SGHRS and YFSETQ. The CDR3 sequence: CASSLTSGSTDTQYF. CDR3 DNA sequence: TGCGCCAGCAGCTTGACCAGCGGTAGCACAGATACGCAATATTTT.

This clonotype appeared many times. The chain links TRBV29-1 to TRBJ2-5; D is perhaps TRBD1 (5 bases). The germline V gene has CDR1 SQVTM and CDR2 ANQGSEA. Deletions cut 7 bases from V and 2 bases from J, with 11 bases between. This CDR3 has 12 amino acids. The CDR3 loop reads CSALDRQETQYF. The CDR3 region has the DNA TGCAGCGCCTTAGACAGACAAGAGACCCAGTACTTC.

This clonotype was observed at least ten times. The V gene is TRBV15, the J gene TRBJ2-5, with D unresolved. Per germline, CDR1 LNHNV and CDR2 YYDKDF (reference sequence). The CDR3 length is 13 residues. V was shortened by 0 bases and J by 3 bases, with 5 bases between the two germline ends. The CDR3: CATSRDIEETQYF. The DNA for the CDR3 is TGTGCCACCAGCAGAGATATCGAAGAGACCCAGTACTTC.

This clonotype has ten or more counts. This rearrangement joins TRBV7-2 to TRBJ2-1, with D maybe TRBD2 (5 bases). There are 14 residues in the CDR3. Germline CDR1 is SGHTA and CDR2 is FQGNSA. Deletions cut 5 bases from V and 8 bases from J, with 16 bases between. The CDR3 sequence: CASSPGYRGHEQFF. As DNA, the CDR3 is TGTGCCAGCAGCCCCGGTTACCGAGGGCATGAGCAGTTCTTC.

This clonotype was observed many times. The chain joins TRBV19 to TRBJ1-1; D might be TRBD1 (5 bases). Germline V lookup: CDR1 LNHDA, CDR2 SQIVND (reference sequence). CDR3 length equals 14 residues. V was shortened by 5 bases and J by 5 bases, with 15 bases between the two germline ends. For the CDR3, the DNA is TGTGCCAGTAGTCCTGGCCGGGGCCGGACTGAAGCTTTCTTT. Translated: CASSPGRGRTEAFF. The full variable domain, rest sourced from reference TRBV19 and TRBJ1-1, is DGGITQSPKYLFRKEGQNVTLSCEQNLNHDAMYWYRQDPGQGLRLIYYSQIVNDFQKGDIAEGYSVSREKKESFPLTVTSAQKNPTAFYLCASSPGRGRTEAFFGQGTRLTVV.

The chain joins TRBV11-2 to TRBJ2-3, with TRBD1 as a possible D gene (7 bases). V gave up 4 bases and J gave up 0 bases, with 14 bases separating them. This CDR3 contains 16 residues. Germline CDR1 SGHAT, CDR2 FQNNGV. The CDR3 DNA follows: TGTGCCAGCAGCTGGGGCGGGGACAGCAGCACAGATACGCAGTATTTT. Translation: CASSWGGDSSTDTQYF.

This clonotype was seen at least ten times. V and J are TRBV4-3 and TRBJ1-4; D perhaps matches TRBD1 (6 bases). The germline V gene encodes CDR1 LGHNA and CDR2 YSLEER. There are 14 residues in the CDR3. V was clipped by 0 bases and J by 8 bases, with 10 bases between them. CDR3 in amino acids: CASSQDVRGEKLFF. The CDR3 nucleotides read TGCGCCAGCAGCCAAGATGTCAGGGGAGAAAAACTGTTTTTT.

Concerning this clonotype: A much larger clone sits a single nucleotide away, making a read error possible. The CDR3 nucleotides read TGTGCCACCAGTGGTCGGAATGAGCAGTTCTTC. This gives the protein CATSGRNEQFF. The chain combines TRBV24-1 with TRBJ2-1; D is ambiguous. V was pared by 5 bases and J by 7 bases, with 5 bases between. The CDR3 contains 11 residues. Germline V gene data show CDR1 as KGHDR and CDR2 as SFDVKD.

Regarding this clonotype: A much larger clone is a single base away; this may be a read error. The rearrangement uses TRBV20-1 and TRBJ1-5; TRBD1 is a possible D gene (6 bases). This CDR3 contains 15 residues. Germline CDR1 DFQATT, CDR2 SNEGSKA (reference sequence). The CDR3 spells CSASSARGSNQTQHF. The CDR3 DNA follows: TGCAGTGCTAGTAGTGCCAGGGGTAGCAATCAGACCCAGCATTTT.

This clonotype was counted ten times or more. At one boundary the junction diverges from the germline segment, which might be a read error. V is TRBV7-3 and J is TRBJ2-5; D ambiguous. CDR3 length: 11 amino acids. Per the germline V gene, CDR1 is SGHTA and CDR2 is FQGTGA. The CDR3 spells CASSSKETQYF. The CDR3 nucleotides are TGTGCTAGCAGCTCGAAAGAGACCCAGTACTTC.

The genes are TRBV20-1 and TRBJ2-4, with D possibly TRBD2 on 5 matching bases. Trimming removed 4 bases at V and 0 bases at J, with 7 bases between. This CDR3 contains 13 residues. Germline V gene data show CDR1 as DFQATT and CDR2 as SNEGSKA (reference sequence). The CDR3 spells CSATGLAKNIQYF. The CDR3 DNA follows: TGCAGTGCTACGGGGTTAGCCAAAAACATTCAGTACTTC.

Many counts were recorded for this clonotype. The chain combines TRBV2 with TRBJ2-7, with 12 nucleotides matching TRBD2. Germline CDR1 reads SNHLY; CDR2 reads FYNNEI. Unmatched junction bases numbered 8, after V lost 6 bases and J lost 5 bases. CDR3 length equals 15 residues. The CDR3 loop reads CASRALAGGYHEQYF. The CDR3 bases are TGTGCCAGCAGAGCCCTAGCGGGGGGGTACCACGAGCAGTACTTC.

The gene calls are TRBV2 and TRBJ1-5, with D possibly TRBD1 on 6 matching bases. This CDR3 is 13 amino acids long. Trimming shortened V by 8 bases and J by 6 bases, and 14 bases separated the two germline ends. Per the germline V gene, CDR1 is SNHLY and CDR2 is FYNNEI. The chain's CDR3 is CASSGGQGQPQHF. As DNA, the CDR3 is TGTGCCAGCTCTGGGGGGCAGGGTCAGCCCCAGCATTTT.

This clonotype was picked up a small number of times. A much larger clonotype is one base distant, so this may be a read error. The CDR3 sequence is CASPRQGAYGYTF. In nucleotides, the CDR3 is TGTGCCAGCCCCCGTCAGGGAGCCTATGGCTACACCTTC. The chain is built from TRBV12-3 or TRBV12-4 and TRBJ1-2, with a weak D call TRBD1 (5 bases). The length of the CDR3 is 13 residues. With 8 bases removed from V and 4 bases from J, the gap between germline ends came to 14 bases.

This clonotype was detected a few times. V usage is TRBV30 and J usage is TRBJ2-2; D is perhaps TRBD2 (7 bases). The CDR3 runs to 14 residues. Looked up from germline, CDR1 is GTSNPN and CDR2 is SVGIG (reference sequence). Trimming took off 3 bases at V and 5 bases at J, with 13 bases between the two ends. As DNA, the CDR3 is TGTGCCTGGAGGGGGGGGGCCCGGACCGGGGAGCTGTTTTTT. It translates to CAWRGGARTGELFF.

This clonotype was found a few times. This likely came from a read error, as a far larger clone is one base away. The rearrangement joins TRBV7-9 to TRBJ1-4; 8 nucleotides line up with TRBD1. Trimming took 0 bases from V and 7 from J; bases not matched to a gene: 4. The CDR3 runs to 15 residues. Germline-derived CDR1 and CDR2 are SEHNR and FQNEAQ (reference sequence). The CDR3 nucleotides read TGTGCCAGCAGCTTAGCTACAGGGGGAGGTGAAAAACTGTTTTTT. Its protein product is CASSLATGGGEKLFF.

In its sample, this clonotype was seen many times. This chain's CDR3 is CSVDPPGGDTQYF. The CDR3 DNA reads TGCAGCGTTGACCCACCCGGCGGGGATACGCAGTATTTT. The chain recombines TRBV29-1 with TRBJ2-3; tentative D call: TRBD2 (5 bases). The CDR3 sequence is 13 residues long. Germline V gene lookup returns CDR1 SQVTM and CDR2 ANQGSEA. The V end was cut by 3 bases, the J end by 6 bases, with 13 bases between.

This clonotype has ten or more counts. As DNA, the CDR3 is TGCGCCAGCAGCTCCGGGCGGGATGGGGAGACCCAGTACTTC. Its protein is CASSSGRDGETQYF. This sequence joins TRBV5-1 and TRBJ2-5; D may be TRBD2 (6 bases). The germline V gene has CDR1 SGHRS and CDR2 YFSETQ. Between the trimmed V and J ends, which lost 3 bases and 5 bases, there was a span of 14 bases. The CDR3 has 14 residues.

Comment on this clonotype: This clone may be a read error of a much larger clone one base away. The gene calls are TRBV6-6 and TRBJ2-7, with D unresolved. CDR3 length equals 14 residues. The germline V gene encodes CDR1 MNHNY and CDR2 SVGAGI (reference sequence). The CDR3 spells CASSLGVDACERYF. CDR3 DNA: TGTGCCAGCAGTCTGGGTGTTGACGCCTGCGAGCGGTACTTC.

About this clonotype: Since a far larger clone is one base different, this is likely a read error. The chain combines TRBV7-3 with TRBJ1-1, with a tentative D call TRBD1 (6 bases). Trimming pared 3 bases from V and 7 bases from J, leaving 15 bases between. CDR1 SGHTA and CDR2 FQGTGA come from the germline V gene. The CDR3 has 14 residues. The CDR3 DNA follows: TGTGCCAGCAGCTTCAGGGGTGGAAGCATTGAAGCTTTCTTT. Amino acids: CASSFRGGSIEAFF.